The rows below give T cell receptor beta chains drawn from one sample of a study of T-cell memory formation after mild COVID-19. TCRdb reanalysed the 5' RACE reads using MiXCR and keeps one entry per CDR3 protein. Among about 140,000 distinct CDR3 sequences, 11% to 15% were seen once, and the ten largest hold roughly 28%. The sequencing sample was made of PBMCs or a T cell subset sorted from them (not recorded which). The receptors were gathered from an adult woman who had mild COVID-19 (a few samples of this study predate the infection). Cell type and time point are not known. Each CDR3 is given with its conserved first and last residue. The D gene is left open where the match is weak. Clone size appears in some rows only: once, few, many, or a class for an expanded clone.

size	V	D	J	CDR3	DNA
few	TRBV6-5	.	TRBJ1-1	CASSATGEWDTEAFF	TGTGCCAGCAGCGCGACTGGGGAATGGGACACTGAAGCTTTCTTT
few	TRBV29-1	.	TRBJ1-1	CSVWLMNTEAFF	TGCAGCGTTTGGCTAATGAACACTGAAGCTTTCTTT
.	TRBV25-1	.	TRBJ2-3	CASSEDVGDTQYF	TGTGCCAGCAGTGAGGACGTGGGAGATACGCAGTATTTT
.	TRBV4-3	TRBD2	TRBJ2-3	CASSQEGLLLAGDTDTQYF	TGCGCCAGCAGCCAAGAGGGCCTGCTCTTAGCGGGAGACACAGATACGCAGTATTTT
few	TRBV15	TRBD1	TRBJ2-7	CATSRGSGGSYEQYF	TGTGCCACCAGCAGAGGGTCAGGGGGCTCCTACGAGCAGTACTTC
many	TRBV4-3	.	TRBJ1-1	CASSQDPWAHGNTEAFF	TGCGCCAGCAGCCAAGACCCTTGGGCGCACGGTAACACTGAAGCTTTCTTT
.	TRBV12-3/TRBV12-4	.	TRBJ1-4	CASSGGAGEKLFF	TGTGCCAGCAGTGGAGGGGCAGGGGAGAAACTGTTTTTT
.	TRBV4-3	.	TRBJ2-2	CASSQDNIIGFTGELFF	TGCGCCAGCAGCCAAGATAACATCATCGGTTTCACCGGGGAGCTGTTTTTT
.	TRBV7-3	TRBD2	TRBJ2-7	CASIPLRGDSYEQYF	TGTGCCAGCATCCCCCTTCGGGGGGACTCCTACGAGCAGTACTTC
few	TRBV9	.	TRBJ2-3	CASSVIPGDTQYF	TGTGCCAGCAGCGTAATACCGGGAGATACGCAGTATTTT
.	TRBV15	.	TRBJ1-4	CATSRSTTGNEKLFF	TGTGCCACCAGCAGGTCCACGACTGGTAATGAAAAACTGTTTTTT
.	TRBV2	.	TRBJ2-3	CASSEAGSLNRITDTQYF	TGTGCCAGCAGTGAAGCGGGTTCCCTCAACCGTATCACAGATACGCAGTATTTT
.	TRBV14	TRBD2	TRBJ2-1	CASSQDIGTTYNEQFF	TGTGCCAGCAGCCAAGATATAGGGACTACGTACAATGAGCAGTTCTTC
few	TRBV4-3	TRBD2	TRBJ2-2	CASSQVYREADTGELFF	TGCGCCAGCAGCCAAGTGTACCGGGAGGCAGACACCGGGGAGCTGTTTTTT
.	TRBV7-9	.	TRBJ2-4	CASSLGSLAEDIQYF	TGTGCCAGCAGCTTAGGTAGCCTGGCGGAGGACATTCAGTACTTC